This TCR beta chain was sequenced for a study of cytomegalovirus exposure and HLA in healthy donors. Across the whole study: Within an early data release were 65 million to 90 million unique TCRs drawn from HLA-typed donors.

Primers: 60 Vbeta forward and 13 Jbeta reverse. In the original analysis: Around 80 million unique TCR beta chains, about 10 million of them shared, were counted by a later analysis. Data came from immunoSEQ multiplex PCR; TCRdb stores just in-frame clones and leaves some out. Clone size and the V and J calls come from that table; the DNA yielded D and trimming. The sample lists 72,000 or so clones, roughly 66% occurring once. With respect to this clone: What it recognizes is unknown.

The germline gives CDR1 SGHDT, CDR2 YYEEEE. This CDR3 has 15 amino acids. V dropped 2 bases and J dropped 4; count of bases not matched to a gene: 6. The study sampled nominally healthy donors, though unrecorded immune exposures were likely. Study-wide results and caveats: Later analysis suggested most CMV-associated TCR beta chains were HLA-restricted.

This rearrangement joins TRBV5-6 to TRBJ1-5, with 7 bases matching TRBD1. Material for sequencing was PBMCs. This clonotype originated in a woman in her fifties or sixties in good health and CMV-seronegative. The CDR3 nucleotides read TGTGCCAGCAGCTTATATGACAGGGAAAATCAGCCCCAGCATTTT. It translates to CASSLYDRENQPQHF.